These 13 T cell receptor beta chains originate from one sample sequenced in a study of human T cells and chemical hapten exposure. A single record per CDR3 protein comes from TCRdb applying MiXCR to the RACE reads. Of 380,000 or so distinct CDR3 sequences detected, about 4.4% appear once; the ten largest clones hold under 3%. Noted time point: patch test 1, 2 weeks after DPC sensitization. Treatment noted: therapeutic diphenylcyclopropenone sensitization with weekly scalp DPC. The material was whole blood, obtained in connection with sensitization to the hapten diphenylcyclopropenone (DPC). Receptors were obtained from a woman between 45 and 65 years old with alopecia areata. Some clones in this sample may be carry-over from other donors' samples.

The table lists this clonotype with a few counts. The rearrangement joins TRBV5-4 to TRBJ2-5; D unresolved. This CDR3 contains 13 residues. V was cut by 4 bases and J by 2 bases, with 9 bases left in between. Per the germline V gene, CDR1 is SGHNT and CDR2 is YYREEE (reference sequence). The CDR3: CASSDQRQETQYF. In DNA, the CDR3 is TGTGCCAGCAGCGATCAGAGACAAGAGACCCAGTACTTC.

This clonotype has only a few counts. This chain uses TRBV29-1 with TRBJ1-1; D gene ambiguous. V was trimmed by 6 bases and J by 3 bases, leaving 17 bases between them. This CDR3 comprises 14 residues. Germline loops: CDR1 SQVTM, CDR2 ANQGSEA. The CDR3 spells CSVRGRVGDTEAFF. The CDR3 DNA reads TGCAGCGTGCGTGGACGGGTTGGCGACACTGAAGCTTTCTTT. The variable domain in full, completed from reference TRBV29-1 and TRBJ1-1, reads SAVISQKPSRDICQRGTSLTIQCQVDSQVTMMFWYRQQPGQSLTLIATANQGSEATYESGFVIDKFPISRPNLTFSTLTVSNMSPEDSSIYLCSVRGRVGDTEAFFGQGTRLTVV.

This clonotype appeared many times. The CDR3 spells CASSPNGQFNEKLFF. CDR3 DNA: TGTGCCAGCAGCCCCAACGGACAGTTTAATGAAAAACTGTTTTTT. The chain has TRBV9 and TRBJ1-4; a possible D gene is TRBD1 (6 bases). CDR3 length equals 15 residues. With 4 bases removed from V and 4 bases from J, the gap between germline ends came to 14 bases. Per germline, CDR1 SGDLS and CDR2 YYNGEE.

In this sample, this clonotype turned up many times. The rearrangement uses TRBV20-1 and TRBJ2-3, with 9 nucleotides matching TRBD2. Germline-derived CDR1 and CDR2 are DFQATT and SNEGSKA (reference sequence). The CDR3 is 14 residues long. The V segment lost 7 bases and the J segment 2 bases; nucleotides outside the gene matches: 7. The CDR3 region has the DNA TGCAGTGTCGTAGCGGGGGCTCCCACAGATACGCAGTATTTT. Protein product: CSVVAGAPTDTQYF.

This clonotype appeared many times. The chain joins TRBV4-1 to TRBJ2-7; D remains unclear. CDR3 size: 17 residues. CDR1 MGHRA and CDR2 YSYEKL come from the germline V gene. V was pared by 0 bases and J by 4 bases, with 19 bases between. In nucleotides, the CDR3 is TGCGCCAGCAGCCAAGACGCCCGCCGCAGCCCGGTTTACGAGCAGTACTTC. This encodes CASSQDARRSPVYEQYF.

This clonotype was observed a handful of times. The DNA of the CDR3 is TGTGCCAGCAGCTTAGGTCTGCGGTACACAGATACGCAGTATTTT. This codes for CASSLGLRYTDTQYF. The chain couples TRBV7-2 to TRBJ2-3; D unclear. Looked up from germline, CDR1 is SGHTA and CDR2 is FQGNSA. The V and J ends lost 1 base and 2 bases respectively, with 10 bases between them. The CDR3 is 15 amino acids.

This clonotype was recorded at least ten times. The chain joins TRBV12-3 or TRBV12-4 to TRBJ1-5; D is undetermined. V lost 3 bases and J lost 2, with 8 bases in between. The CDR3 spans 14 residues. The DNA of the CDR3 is TGTGCCAGCAGTTTTCCCGGGGGCAATCAGCCCCAGCATTTT. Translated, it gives CASSFPGGNQPQHF.

CDR3: CASSSSGTGPYEQYF. In nucleotides, the CDR3 is TGTGCCAGCAGCTCTTCCGGGACAGGGCCCTACGAGCAGTACTTC. The chain has TRBV7-9 and TRBJ2-7; TRBD1 matches 9 bases. Germline V gene data show CDR1 as SEHNR and CDR2 as FQNEAQ (reference sequence). V shed 4 bases, J shed 2 bases, and the junction held 6 bases outside the gene matches. The CDR3 extends over 15 amino acids. Drawing the rest from reference TRBV7-9 and TRBJ2-7, the complete variable domain is DTGVSQNPRHKITKRGQNVTFRCDPISEHNRLYWYRQTLGQGPEFLTYFQNEAQLEKSRLLSDRFSAERPKGSFSTLEIQRTEQGDSAMYLCASSSSGTGPYEQYFGPGTRLTVT.

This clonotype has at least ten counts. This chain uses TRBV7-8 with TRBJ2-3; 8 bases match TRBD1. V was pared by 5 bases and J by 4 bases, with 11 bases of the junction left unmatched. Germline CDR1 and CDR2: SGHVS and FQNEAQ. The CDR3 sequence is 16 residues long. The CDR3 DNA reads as TGTGCCAGCAGCCCCAACCCTGGACAGGGTTCAGATACGCAGTATTTT. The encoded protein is CASSPNPGQGSDTQYF.

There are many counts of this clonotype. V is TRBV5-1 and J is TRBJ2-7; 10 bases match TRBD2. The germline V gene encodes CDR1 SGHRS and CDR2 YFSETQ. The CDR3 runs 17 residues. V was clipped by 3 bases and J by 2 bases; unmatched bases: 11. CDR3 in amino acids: CASSSPTSGALAYEQYF. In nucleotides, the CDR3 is TGCGCCAGCAGCTCCCCTACTAGCGGGGCCCTCGCCTACGAGCAGTACTTC.

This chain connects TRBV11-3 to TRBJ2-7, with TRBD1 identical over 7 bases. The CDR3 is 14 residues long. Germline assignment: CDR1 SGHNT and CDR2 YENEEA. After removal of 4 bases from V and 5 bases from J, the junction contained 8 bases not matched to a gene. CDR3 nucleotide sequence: TGTGCCAGCAGCTACTACAGGGGTCGGCACGAGCAGTACTTC. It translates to CASSYYRGRHEQYF.

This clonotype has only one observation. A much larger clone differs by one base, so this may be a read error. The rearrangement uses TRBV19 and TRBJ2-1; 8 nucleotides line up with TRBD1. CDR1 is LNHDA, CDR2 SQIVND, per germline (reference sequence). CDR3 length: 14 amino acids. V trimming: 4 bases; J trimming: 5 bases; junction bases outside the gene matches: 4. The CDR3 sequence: CASSNGQGDNEQFF. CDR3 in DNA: TGTGCCAGTAGTAATGGACAGGGAGACAATGAGCAGTTCTTC.

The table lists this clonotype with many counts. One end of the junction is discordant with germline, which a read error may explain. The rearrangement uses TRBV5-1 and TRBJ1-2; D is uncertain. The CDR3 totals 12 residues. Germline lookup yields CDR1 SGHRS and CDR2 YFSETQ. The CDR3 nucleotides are TGTGCCAGCAGCCTAGCTAACTATGGCTACACCTTC. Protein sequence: CASSLANYGYTF. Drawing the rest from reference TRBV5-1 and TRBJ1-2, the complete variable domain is KAGVTQTPRYLIKTRGQQVTLSCSPISGHRSVSWYQQTPGQGLQFLFEYFSETQRNKGNFPGRFSGRQFSNSRSEMNVSTLELGDSALYLCASSLANYGYTFGSGTRLTVV.